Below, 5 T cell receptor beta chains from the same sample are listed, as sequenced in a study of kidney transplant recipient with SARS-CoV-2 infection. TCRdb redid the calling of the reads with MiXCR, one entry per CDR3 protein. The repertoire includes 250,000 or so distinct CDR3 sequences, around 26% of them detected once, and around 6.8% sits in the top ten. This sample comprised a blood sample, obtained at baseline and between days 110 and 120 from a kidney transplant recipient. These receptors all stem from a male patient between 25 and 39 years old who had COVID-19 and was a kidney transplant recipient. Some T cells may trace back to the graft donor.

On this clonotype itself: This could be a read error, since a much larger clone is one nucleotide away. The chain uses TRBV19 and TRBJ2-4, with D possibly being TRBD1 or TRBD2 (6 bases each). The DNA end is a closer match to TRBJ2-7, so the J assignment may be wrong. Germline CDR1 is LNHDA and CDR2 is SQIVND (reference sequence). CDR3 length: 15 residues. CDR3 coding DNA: TGTGCCGGTAGTCCCCTTAGGGGGGCAAATTACGAGCAGTACTTC. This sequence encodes CAGSPLRGANYEQYF.

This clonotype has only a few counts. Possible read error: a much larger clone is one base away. The CDR3 region is CAGSSWGSYEQYF. CDR3 DNA sequence: TGTGCCGGCAGCTCGTGGGGTTCCTACGAGCAGTACTTC. This rearrangement joins TRBV7-9 to TRBJ2-7; D gene unclear. CDR1 SEHNR and CDR2 FQNEAQ come from the germline V gene (reference sequence). The CDR3 has 13 residues.

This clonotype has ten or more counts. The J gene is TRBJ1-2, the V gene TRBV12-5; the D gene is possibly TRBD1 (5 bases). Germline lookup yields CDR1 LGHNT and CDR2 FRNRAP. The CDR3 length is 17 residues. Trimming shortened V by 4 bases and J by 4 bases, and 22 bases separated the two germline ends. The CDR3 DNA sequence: TGTGCTAGTGGTTGTTGGACTTTGCAGGGAAAGACCTATGGCTACACCTTC. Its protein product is CASGCWTLQGKTYGYTF.

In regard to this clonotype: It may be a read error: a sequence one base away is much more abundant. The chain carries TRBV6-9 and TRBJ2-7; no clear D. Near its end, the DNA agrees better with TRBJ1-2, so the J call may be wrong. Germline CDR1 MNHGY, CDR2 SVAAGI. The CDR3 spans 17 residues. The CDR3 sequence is CASSGNPPYGRTYGYTF. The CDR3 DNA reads TGTGCCAGCAGTGGGAATCCGCCTTACGGAAGGACCTATGGCTACACCTTC.

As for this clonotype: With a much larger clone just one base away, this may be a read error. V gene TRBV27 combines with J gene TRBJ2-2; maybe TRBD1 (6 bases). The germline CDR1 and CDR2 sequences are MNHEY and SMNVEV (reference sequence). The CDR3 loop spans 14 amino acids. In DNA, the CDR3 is TGTGCCAGCAGTTCGACAGGTAGCACCGTGGAGCTGTTTTTT. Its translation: CASSSTGSTVELFF.